The rows below give T cell receptor beta chains drawn from one sample of a study of neoadjuvant nivolumab and ipilimumab in lung cancer. Method: immunoSEQ multiplex PCR; TCRdb's copy keeps in-frame clones and lacks some. The profile shows 8,500 to 10,000 clones, roughly four fifths of them singletons. This specimen consisted of tumor tissue, obtained after neoadjuvant nivolumab, alone or with ipilimumab, at or shortly before surgery. These receptor sequences come from an adult with non-small cell lung cancer. Some clones in this sample may be carry-over from other donors' samples. CDR3s include the opening cysteine and the closing phenylalanine or tryptophan. Each record gives: J gene, V gene, D gene, clone size, CDR3 DNA, CDR3 protein. D genes are given only for firm matches. Size tells how often a clone was seen (once, few, many) or the class of an expanded clone, and some rows leave it out.

J gene: TRBJ2-1; V gene: TRBV6-5; D gene: -; clone size: large; CDR3 DNA: TGTGCCACCACTCCTGGGCAGTCCTCCTACAATGAGCAGTTCTTC; CDR3 protein: CATTPGQSSYNEQFF
J gene: TRBJ2-7; V gene: TRBV4-3; D gene: TRBD2; clone size: -; CDR3 DNA: TGCGCCAGCAGCCAGGGCCGCGGGGGGATCACCACTCTCTACGAGCAGTACTTC; CDR3 protein: CASSQGRGGITTLYEQYF
J gene: TRBJ2-3; V gene: TRBV30; D gene: -; clone size: -; CDR3 DNA: TGTGCCTGGACCCGAGGTACAGATACGCAGTATTTT; CDR3 protein: CAWTRGTDTQYF
J gene: TRBJ2-7; V gene: TRBV5-1; D gene: -; clone size: -; CDR3 DNA: TGCGCCAGCAGATCGCCAGGATCCTACGAGCAGTACTTC; CDR3 protein: CASRSPGSYEQYF
J gene: TRBJ1-5; V gene: TRBV6-1; D gene: -; clone size: once; CDR3 DNA: TGTGCCAGCAGTGACTTCGTTCAGCCCCAGCATTTT; CDR3 protein: CASSDFVQPQHF
J gene: TRBJ1-1; V gene: TRBV25-1; D gene: -; clone size: -; CDR3 DNA: TGTGCCAGCAGTAGTAGGGGGGCGGTGAACACTGAAGCTTTCTTT; CDR3 protein: CASSSRGAVNTEAFF
J gene: TRBJ1-1; V gene: TRBV10-3; D gene: TRBD1; clone size: once; CDR3 DNA: TGTGCCATCAGTGAGTCTCCGACAGGGGCGGACACTGAAGCTTTCTTT; CDR3 protein: CAISESPTGADTEAFF
J gene: TRBJ1-2; V gene: TRBV5-1; D gene: TRBD1; clone size: once; CDR3 DNA: TGCGCCAGCAGCCCCATCGGGGGACAGGGGGGTGGCTACACCTTC; CDR3 protein: CASSPIGGQGGGYTF
J gene: TRBJ2-2; V gene: TRBV11-3; D gene: -; clone size: -; CDR3 DNA: TGTGCCAGCAGCCCGGGACACTTAACCGGGGAGCTGTTTTTT; CDR3 protein: CASSPGHLTGELFF
J gene: TRBJ1-1; V gene: TRBV30; D gene: -; clone size: -; CDR3 DNA: TGTGCCTGGAGACCAGGAGGGTCGGGGACTGAAGCTTTCTTT; CDR3 protein: CAWRPGGSGTEAFF
J gene: TRBJ2-7; V gene: TRBV5-5; D gene: -; clone size: -; CDR3 DNA: TGTGCCAGCAGCTTTTATGGCAACCCCTCCGTCGAGCAGTACTTC; CDR3 protein: CASSFYGNPSVEQYF
J gene: TRBJ1-2; V gene: TRBV4-1; D gene: -; clone size: -; CDR3 DNA: TGCGCCAGCAGCCAAGGAGGGCAGTATGGCTACACCTTC; CDR3 protein: CASSQGGQYGYTF
J gene: TRBJ2-1; V gene: TRBV5-6; D gene: TRBD1; clone size: -; CDR3 DNA: TGTGCCAGCAGCTGGACGACAGGGGGCTGGGATATTACCTACAATGAGCAGTTCTTC; CDR3 protein: CASSWTTGGWDITYNEQFF
J gene: TRBJ2-7; V gene: TRBV27; D gene: -; clone size: -; CDR3 DNA: TGTGCCAGCAGTTTATGGAGTATGGGGAACTACGAGCAGTACTTC; CDR3 protein: CASSLWSMGNYEQYF
J gene: TRBJ2-3; V gene: TRBV18; D gene: TRBD2; clone size: once; CDR3 DNA: TGTGCCAGCTCCTCACTAGCGGCTAGCACAGATACGCAGTATTTT; CDR3 protein: CASSSLAASTDTQYF
J gene: TRBJ1-5; V gene: TRBV2; D gene: -; clone size: -; CDR3 DNA: TGTGCCAGCAGGTACAGGGGCAATCAGCCCCAGCATTTT; CDR3 protein: CASRYRGNQPQHF